This TCR beta chain was recorded in a study of T-cell memory formation after mild COVID-19 (dated by TCRdb to the early 2020s). As for the study more broadly: TCR sequence clusters from the two donors were largely donor specific. Longitudinal TCRalpha and TCRbeta repertoire sequencing tracked T-cell clones expanding and contracting after mild COVID-19 in a couple of donors. The cohort comprised two young, previously healthy adult volunteers, one female and one male. The paper's findings and limits, for the study overall: Clones that contracted from day 15 to 85 showed balanced CD4/CD8 phenotypes, whereas a second wave of clones that expanded from day 15 to 37 leaned towards CD4+. The detection of some responding clones in pre-infection memory suggests that pre-existing cross-reactive memory T cells joined the SARS-CoV-2 response. SARS-CoV-2 specificity of the second-wave clones peaking on day 37 was not confirmed. The study included only a couple of mild cases, and larger cohorts that include severe cases with pre-infection samples were judged to be necessary. Contracting CD4+ clones were located mainly in the CM and EM memory subsets, whereas CD8+ clones were found to be enriched in EMRA.

The CDR3 spans 15 residues, from the cysteine through the phenylalanine. The only DNA kept is the CDR3, 45 bases in frame from the first base. V is clipped by 6 bases and J by 0 bases, and the sequence between their germline boundaries is 12 bases long. The data were produced on an Illumina NovaSeq 6000. TCRalpha and TCRbeta cDNA libraries were constructed by 5'RACE with constant-segment primers, with sample barcodes and unique molecular identifiers being introduced. RNA was extracted from every sample with Trizol reagent. Libraries were amplified in two PCR steps, with a second sample barcode and Illumina TruSeq adapters added in the second step. The libraries were sequenced on an Illumina NovaSeq using 2 x 150 bp paired-end reads. Under the source paper's analysis protocol: The reads were demultiplexed and collapsed into UMI-guided consensus sequences using migec v1.2.7. Using mixcr v2.1.11, the UMI consensuses were aligned to TRA and TRB V and J templates and assembled into clonotypes. Expanded or contracted clonotypes were those called significant by both edgeR and NoisET, with noise models trained on biological replicates. For edgeR calls, a false discovery rate-adjusted p below 0.01 and a log2 fold-change threshold of 1 were applied. PCA with hierarchical clustering of max-normalized trajectories of the 1000 most abundant clonotypes was used as exploratory dynamics analysis. Each responding clone was given a CD4 or CD8 phenotype based on the CD4+ and CD8+ repertoires, which had been sequenced separately. Through fastp at Q25 and MiXCR, TCRdb rebuilt clones from the public reads, retaining in-frame beta chains. One record per CDR3 amino acid sequence lists the most common genes and DNA. For this entry, the V and J calls and clone size follow TCRdb and not the study's own pipeline. The sample table lists approximately 180,000 distinct CDR3 sequences, approximately 16% of them with a count of one. Roughly 1.9% of the sample belongs to the ten largest clones.

Ficoll-Paque density gradient centrifugation was the method used to isolate PBMCs. As for this clonotype: It has no known antigen specificity. Per-nucleotide qualities are absent, and no much larger clonotype sits a single base away.

The sequence links TRBV12-3 or TRBV12-4 to TRBJ1-5; no D segment can be confidently identified. The receptor was isolated from an adult woman who had mild COVID-19 (a few samples of this study predate the infection). The sample titles of this study are shuffled in the database, so cell type and time point are left out; the donor was told from shared clones. Sequences were obtained from PBMCs or a T cell subset sorted from them (not recorded which). DNA sequence: TGTGCCAGCAGCCGTCGCGGCAGTAGCAATCAGCCCCAGCATTTT. This codes for CASSRRGSSNQPQHF.